The 19 T cell receptor beta chains given below trace back to one sample, sequenced in a study of T-cell reconstitution after alpha-beta-depleted transplantation in children (dated by TCRdb to 2015 to 2016). The library was obtained by PCR. TCRdb shows the sequencer as Illumina HiSeq 2500. TCR library preparation used molecular barcoding, with unique molecular identifiers applied to normalize quantification of the TCRbeta repertoire. The public reads were run again by TCRdb, first through fastp at Q25 and then through MiXCR, and only productive beta chains were kept. Each entry merges the rows of one CDR3 protein and shows their most common DNA and genes. For this sample there are some 640,000 distinct CDR3 sequences; around 17% appear just once. The top ten clonotypes cover 0.85% to 1.3% of the sample. This sample comprised PBMCs from the stem cell graft donor, obtained from the stem cell graft. All receptors derive from a human donor who donated a stem cell graft to a child with acute myeloid leukemia.

The chain uses TRBV20-1 and TRBJ2-2; D ambiguous. This CDR3 region has 13 residues. Germline loops: CDR1 DFQATT, CDR2 SNEGSKA (reference sequence). V was shortened by 3 bases and J by 8 bases, with 13 bases between the two germline ends. CDR3 sequence reads: CSASELGSGELFF. The CDR3 region has the DNA TGCAGTGCTAGTGAGCTTGGATCGGGGGAGCTGTTTTTT.

This chain links TRBV4-1 with TRBJ2-1; TRBD1 is a possible D gene (6 bases). V dropped 1 base and J dropped 10 bases, with 11 bases sitting between them. CDR1 is MGHRA, CDR2 YSYEKL, per germline. CDR3 length: 13 amino acids. The CDR3 DNA follows: TGCGCCAGCAGCCAAGTTCTTAGGGGGGAGCAGTTCTTC. It specifies CASSQVLRGEQFF.

The chain couples TRBV4-2 to TRBJ1-4; the D gene is possibly TRBD1 (5 bases). Trimming shortened V by 0 bases and J by 4 bases, and 12 bases separated the two germline ends. This CDR3 contains 16 residues. Germline assignment: CDR1 LGHNA and CDR2 YNFKEQ. CDR3 amino acids: CASSQDRSGGNEKLFF. CDR3 coding DNA: TGTGCCAGCAGCCAAGATCGATCCGGGGGTAATGAAAAACTGTTTTTT.

V is TRBV20-1 and J is TRBJ2-3, with 7 bases identical to TRBD2. Germline V gene lookup returns CDR1 DFQATT and CDR2 SNEGSKA (reference sequence). The CDR3 runs 13 residues. Trimming removed 7 bases from V and 1 base from J; junction bases left unmatched: 5. DNA for the CDR3: TGCAGTGTCTGGGGGGGGGGCACAGATACGCAGTATTTT. Its protein product is CSVWGGGTDTQYF.

The rearrangement uses TRBV24-1 and TRBJ2-2, with 9 nucleotides matching TRBD2. V was pared by 3 bases and J by 5 bases, with 6 bases of the junction left unmatched. In germline, CDR1 is KGHDR, CDR2 SFDVKD. The length of the CDR3 is 16 residues. The CDR3 here is CATSDPSGVSTGELFF. The CDR3 DNA reads TGTGCCACCAGTGATCCTAGCGGGGTTTCGACCGGGGAGCTGTTTTTT.

At least ten counts were recorded for this clonotype. V gene TRBV5-1 combines with J gene TRBJ2-3; D may be TRBD1 (6 bases). Trimming removed 7 bases from V and 3 bases from J, with 12 bases in between. The CDR3 covers 13 residues. CDR1 SGHRS and CDR2 YFSETQ come from the germline V gene. The CDR3 DNA reads TGCGCCAGCGGGACAACGTCAACAGATACGCAGTATTTT. Protein product: CASGTTSTDTQYF.

With regard to this clonotype: A much larger clone lies a single base off, so this may be a read error. Lacking the conserved final phenylalanine or tryptophan, this CDR3 likely reflects a read error. The V gene is TRBV29-1, the J gene TRBJ1-5; D unclear. Deletions cut 7 bases from V and 7 bases from J, with 17 bases between. This CDR3 has 13 residues. CDR1 and CDR2 (germline): SQVTM, ANQGSEA. DNA for the CDR3: TGCAGCGCGAGCGTGGTTGCGGGGCAGCCCCAGCATCTT. Translated: CSASVVAGQPQHL.

This clonotype has ten or more counts. V is TRBV29-1 and J is TRBJ2-1; unclear D gene. The CDR3 runs 13 residues. Trimming took off 2 bases at V and 2 bases at J, with 7 bases between the two ends. Germline CDR1 reads SQVTM; CDR2 reads ANQGSEA. CDR3: CSVERAPYNEQFF. For the CDR3, the DNA is TGCAGCGTTGAAAGGGCCCCCTACAATGAGCAGTTCTTC.

The sample holds a few counts of this clonotype. The rearrangement uses TRBV15 and TRBJ2-3; TRBD2 aligns across 10 bases. The CDR3 is made up of 19 amino acids. Looked up from germline, CDR1 is LNHNV and CDR2 is YYDKDF (reference sequence). After removal of 9 bases from V and 1 base from J, the junction contained 19 bases not matched to a gene. The CDR3 protein is CATPSLLLSGGNGTDTQYF. The CDR3 DNA sequence: TGTGCCACACCCTCCCTACTTCTTAGCGGGGGGAACGGCACAGATACGCAGTATTTT. The full variable domain, completed using reference TRBV15 and TRBJ2-3, is DAMVIQNPRYQVTQFGKPVTLSCSQTLNHNVMYWYQQKSSQAPKLLFHYYDKDFNNEADTPDNFQSRRPNTSFCFLDIRSPGLGDTAMYLCATPSLLLSGGNGTDTQYFGPGTRLTVL.

A few counts support this clonotype. V is TRBV5-5 and J is TRBJ1-4, with TRBD1 as a possible D gene (5 bases). CDR1 and CDR2 (germline): SGHKS, YYEKEE (reference sequence). CDR3 length equals 16 residues. V lost 1 base and J lost 3, with 13 bases in between. CDR3 coding DNA: TGTGCCAGCAGCTTGAGCTCAACAGGCCCTAATGAAAAACTGTTTTTT. Translating gives CASSLSSTGPNEKLFF.

This clonotype showed up just a few times. The gene calls are TRBV20-1 and TRBJ2-1, with D possibly being TRBD2 (5 bases). The CDR3 runs 16 residues. The germline V and J ends were trimmed by 5 bases and 0 bases, with 17 bases remaining between them. Germline CDR1 and CDR2: DFQATT and SNEGSKA (reference sequence). The CDR3 region is CSAPERARSSYNEQFF. Written as DNA, the CDR3 is TGCAGTGCTCCCGAGAGGGCCAGGAGCTCCTACAATGAGCAGTTCTTC.

Turning to this clonotype: The junction and the germline gene differ at one end; a read error may be behind it. This sequence joins TRBV5-1 and TRBJ1-1; 7 positions agree with TRBD1. CDR1 is SGHRS, CDR2 YFSETQ, per germline. The CDR3 consists of 15 residues. The chain's CDR3 is CASSGGDSRFTDAFF. Written as DNA, the CDR3 is TGCGCCAGCAGCGGAGGGGACAGTCGATTCACTGACGCTTTCTTT.

V usage is TRBV18 and J usage is TRBJ2-1; maybe TRBD2 (5 bases). The CDR3 spans 16 residues. In germline, CDR1 is KGHSH, CDR2 LQKENI. Trimming removed 6 bases from V and 2 bases from J, with 17 bases in between. This CDR3 reads CASSPRGGNTYNEQFF. CDR3 nucleotide sequence: TGTGCCAGCTCCCCTCGGGGTGGGAATACCTACAATGAGCAGTTCTTC.

About this clonotype: A much larger clone sits a single nucleotide away, making a read error possible. V and J are TRBV5-5 and TRBJ1-3; D not resolved. CDR3 length: 16 residues. Germline CDR1 SGHKS, CDR2 YYEKEE (reference sequence). Trimming cost V 0 bases and J 3 bases, with 13 bases left between them. CDR3 bases: TGTGCCAGCAGCTTGGAGGCGGGGAGCTGTGGAAACACCATATATTTT. Translating gives CASSLEAGSCGNTIYF.

This clonotype was seen more than once but under ten times. This chain connects TRBV14 to TRBJ1-6; D possibly corresponds to TRBD1 (5 bases). Germline CDR1 is SGHDN and CDR2 is FVKESK. CDR3 length: 15 residues. The V end lost 3 bases, the J end lost 7 bases, and 13 bases lay between the germline ends. The CDR3 coding sequence is TGTGCCAGCAGCCAGCGGGACGGACTAAATTCACCCCTCCACTTT. This sequence encodes CASSQRDGLNSPLHF.

This clonotype has ten or more counts. V and J are TRBV20-1 and TRBJ1-5; a weak D match, TRBD1 (6 bases). This CDR3 contains 14 residues. Deletions cut 5 bases from V and 0 bases from J, with 11 bases between. CDR1 is DFQATT and CDR2 is SNEGSKA in the germline V gene (reference sequence). In DNA, the CDR3 is TGCAGTGCTTCTGGACAGATTAGCAATCAGCCCCAGCATTTT. Its protein is CSASGQISNQPQHF.

This clonotype was found many times. V gene TRBV20-1 combines with J gene TRBJ2-1; weak D call: TRBD2 (6 bases). The germline V and J ends were trimmed by 1 base and 2 bases, with 9 bases remaining between them. This CDR3 is 14 amino acids long. From germline, CDR1 is DFQATT and CDR2 SNEGSKA (reference sequence). The CDR3 sequence: CSARGGGTYNEQFF. In nucleotides, the CDR3 is TGCAGTGCTAGAGGTGGGGGGACCTACAATGAGCAGTTCTTC.

There are many counts of this clonotype. The J gene is TRBJ1-3, the V gene TRBV12-3 or TRBV12-4; D is undetermined. The CDR3 runs to 16 residues. With 5 bases removed from V and 1 base from J, the gap between germline ends came to 15 bases. For the CDR3, the DNA is TGTGCCAGCAGTCGCACCCCCTGGGGATCTGGAAACACCATATATTTT. Its protein is CASSRTPWGSGNTIYF.

The chain joins TRBV7-9 to TRBJ2-3; 8 nucleotides align to TRBD2. Germline V gives CDR1 SEHNR, CDR2 FQNEAQ (reference sequence). Losses at the gene ends were 4 bases for V and 5 bases for J; bases not matched to a gene: 11. This CDR3 contains 16 residues. This chain's CDR3 is CASSWAGAGGVDTQYF. The CDR3 DNA reads TGTGCCAGCAGCTGGGCTGGTGCGGGGGGTGTAGATACGCAGTATTTT.